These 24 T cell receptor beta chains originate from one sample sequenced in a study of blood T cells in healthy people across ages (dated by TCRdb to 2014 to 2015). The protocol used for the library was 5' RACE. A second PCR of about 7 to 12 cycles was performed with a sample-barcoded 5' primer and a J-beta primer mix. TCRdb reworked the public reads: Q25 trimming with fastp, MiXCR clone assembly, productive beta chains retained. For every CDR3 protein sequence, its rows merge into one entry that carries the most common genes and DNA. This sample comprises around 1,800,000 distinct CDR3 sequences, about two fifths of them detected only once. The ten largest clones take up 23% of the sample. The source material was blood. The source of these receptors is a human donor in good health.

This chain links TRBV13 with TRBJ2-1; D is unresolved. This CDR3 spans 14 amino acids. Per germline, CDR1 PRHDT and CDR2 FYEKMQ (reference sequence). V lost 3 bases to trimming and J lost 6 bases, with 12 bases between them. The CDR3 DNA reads TGTGCCAGCAGCTTCGGCAGGACGGGCAATGAGCAGTTCTTC. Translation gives CASSFGRTGNEQFF.

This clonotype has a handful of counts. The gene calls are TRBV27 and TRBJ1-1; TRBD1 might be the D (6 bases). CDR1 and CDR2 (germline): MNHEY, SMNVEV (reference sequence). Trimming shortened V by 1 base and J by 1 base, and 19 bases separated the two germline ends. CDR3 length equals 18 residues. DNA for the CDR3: TGTGCCAGCAGTTTATATGGGCCAAGGGGGGTTGAGAACACTGAAGCTTTCTTT. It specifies CASSLYGPRGVENTEAFF.

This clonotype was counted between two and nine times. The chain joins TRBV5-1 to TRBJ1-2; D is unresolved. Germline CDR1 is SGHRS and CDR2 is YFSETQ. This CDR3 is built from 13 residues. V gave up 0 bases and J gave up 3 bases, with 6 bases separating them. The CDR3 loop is CASSLEHDYGYTF. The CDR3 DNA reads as TGCGCCAGCAGCTTGGAACATGACTATGGCTACACCTTC. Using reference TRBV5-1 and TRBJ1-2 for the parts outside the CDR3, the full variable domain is KAGVTQTPRYLIKTRGQQVTLSCSPISGHRSVSWYQQTPGQGLQFLFEYFSETQRNKGNFPGRFSGRQFSNSRSEMNVSTLELGDSALYLCASSLEHDYGYTFGSGTRLTVV.

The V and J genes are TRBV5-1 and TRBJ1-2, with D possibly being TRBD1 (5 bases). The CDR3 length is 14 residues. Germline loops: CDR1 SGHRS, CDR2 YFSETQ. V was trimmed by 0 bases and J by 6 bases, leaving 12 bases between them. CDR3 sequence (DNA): TGCGCCAGCAGCTTGGTCCTCCCGGGGGATGGCTACACCTTC. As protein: CASSLVLPGDGYTF.

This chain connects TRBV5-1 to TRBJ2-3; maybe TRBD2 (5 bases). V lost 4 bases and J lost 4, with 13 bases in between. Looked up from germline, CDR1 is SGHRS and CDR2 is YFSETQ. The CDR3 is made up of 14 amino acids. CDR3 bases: TGCGCCAGCAGCGGAACTAGTTGGGCAGATACGCAGTATTTT. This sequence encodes CASSGTSWADTQYF.

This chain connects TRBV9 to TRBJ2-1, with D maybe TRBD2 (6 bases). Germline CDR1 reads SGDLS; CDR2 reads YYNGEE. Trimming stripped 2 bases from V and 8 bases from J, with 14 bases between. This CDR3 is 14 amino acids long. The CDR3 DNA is TGTGCCAGCAGCGTGGGGGGAATTGGAGATGAGCAGTTCTTC. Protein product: CASSVGGIGDEQFF.

The DNA for the CDR3 is TGCAGCGGAAGGACACCGGGACAGGGACCCTACAATGAGCAGTTCTTC. It specifies CSGRTPGQGPYNEQFF. This chain joins TRBV29-1 and TRBJ2-1; TRBD1 matches 9 bases. The CDR3 consists of 16 residues. The ends lost 7 bases at V and 2 bases at J; junction bases unmatched: 12. Germline CDR1 is SQVTM and CDR2 is ANQGSEA.

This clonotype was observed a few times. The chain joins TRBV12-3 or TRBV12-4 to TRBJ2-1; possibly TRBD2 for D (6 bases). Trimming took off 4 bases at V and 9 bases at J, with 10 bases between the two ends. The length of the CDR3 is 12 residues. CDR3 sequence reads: CASSYTLAEQFF. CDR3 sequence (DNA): TGTGCCAGCAGTTATACACTAGCTGAGCAGTTCTTC.

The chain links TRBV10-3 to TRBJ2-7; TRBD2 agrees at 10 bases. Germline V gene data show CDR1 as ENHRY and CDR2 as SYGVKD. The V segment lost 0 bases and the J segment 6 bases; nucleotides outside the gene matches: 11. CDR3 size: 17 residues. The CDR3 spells CAISESIWTSGMGEQYF. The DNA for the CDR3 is TGTGCCATCAGTGAGTCGATCTGGACTAGCGGCATGGGCGAGCAGTACTTC.

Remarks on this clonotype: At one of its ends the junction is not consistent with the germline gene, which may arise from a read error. DNA of the CDR3: TGTGGCAGCAGTCCTGCGACTAGTAACTCCCACGAGCAGTACTTC. Its protein is CGSSPATSNSHEQYF. The chain couples TRBV6-2 or TRBV6-3 to TRBJ2-4, with D possibly TRBD2 on 6 matching bases. The assigned J gene may be wrong: the sequence end matches TRBJ2-7 better. There are 15 residues in the CDR3. Germline V gene data show CDR1 as MNHEY and CDR2 as SVGEGT.

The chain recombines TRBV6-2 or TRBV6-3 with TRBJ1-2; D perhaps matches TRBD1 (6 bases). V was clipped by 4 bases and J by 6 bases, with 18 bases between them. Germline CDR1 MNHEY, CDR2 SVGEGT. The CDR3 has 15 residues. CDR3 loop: CASSSPPDRADGYTF. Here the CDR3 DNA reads TGTGCCAGCAGTTCCCCACCGGACAGAGCCGATGGCTACACCTTC.

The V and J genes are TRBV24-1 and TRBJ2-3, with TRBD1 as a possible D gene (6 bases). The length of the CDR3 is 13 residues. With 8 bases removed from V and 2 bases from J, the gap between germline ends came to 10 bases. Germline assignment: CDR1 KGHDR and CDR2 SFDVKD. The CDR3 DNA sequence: TGTGCCACCACACAGGGAACCACAGATACGCAGTATTTT. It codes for CATTQGTTDTQYF.

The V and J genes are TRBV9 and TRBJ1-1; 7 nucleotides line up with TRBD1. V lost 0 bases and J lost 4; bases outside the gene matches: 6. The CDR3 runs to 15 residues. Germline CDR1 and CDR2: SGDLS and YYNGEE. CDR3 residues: CASSVADRVTTEAFF. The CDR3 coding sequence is TGTGCCAGCAGCGTAGCCGACAGGGTTACCACTGAAGCTTTCTTT.

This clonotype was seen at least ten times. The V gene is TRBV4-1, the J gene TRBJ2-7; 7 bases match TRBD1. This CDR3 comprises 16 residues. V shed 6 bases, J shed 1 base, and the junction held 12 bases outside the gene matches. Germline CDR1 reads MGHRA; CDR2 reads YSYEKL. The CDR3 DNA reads TGCGCCAGCAGGACGTTTACAGGGGACCCTTCCTACGAGCAGTACTTC. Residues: CASRTFTGDPSYEQYF.

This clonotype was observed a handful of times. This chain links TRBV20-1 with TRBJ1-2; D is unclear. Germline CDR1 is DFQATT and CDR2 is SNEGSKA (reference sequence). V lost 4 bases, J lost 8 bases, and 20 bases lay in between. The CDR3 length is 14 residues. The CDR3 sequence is CSATQRTVLGGYTF. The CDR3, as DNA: TGCAGTGCTACCCAACGGACGGTCTTAGGGGGCTACACCTTC.

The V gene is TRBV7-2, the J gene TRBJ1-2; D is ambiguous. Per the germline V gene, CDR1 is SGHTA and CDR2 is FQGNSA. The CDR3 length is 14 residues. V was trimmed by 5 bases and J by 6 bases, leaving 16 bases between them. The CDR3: CASSPDGRVDGYTF. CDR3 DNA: TGTGCCAGCAGCCCCGATGGAAGAGTTGATGGCTACACCTTC. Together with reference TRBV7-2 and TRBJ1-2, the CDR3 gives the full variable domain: GAGVSQSPSNKVTEKGKDVELRCDPISGHTALYWYRQSLGQGLEFLIYFQGNSAPDKSGLPSDRFSAERTGGSVSTLTIQRTQQEDSAVYLCASSPDGRVDGYTFGSGTRLTVV.

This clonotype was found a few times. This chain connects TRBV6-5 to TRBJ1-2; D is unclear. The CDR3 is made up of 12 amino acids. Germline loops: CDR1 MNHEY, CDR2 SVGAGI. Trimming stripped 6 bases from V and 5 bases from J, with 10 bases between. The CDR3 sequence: CASRTARYGYTF. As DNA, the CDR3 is TGTGCCAGCAGGACGGCCCGTTATGGCTACACCTTC.

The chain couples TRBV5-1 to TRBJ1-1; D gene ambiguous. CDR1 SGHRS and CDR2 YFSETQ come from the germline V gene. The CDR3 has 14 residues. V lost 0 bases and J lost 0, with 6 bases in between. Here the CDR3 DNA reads TGCGCCAGCAGCTTGGAATCGGTGAACACTGAAGCTTTCTTT. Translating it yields CASSLESVNTEAFF.

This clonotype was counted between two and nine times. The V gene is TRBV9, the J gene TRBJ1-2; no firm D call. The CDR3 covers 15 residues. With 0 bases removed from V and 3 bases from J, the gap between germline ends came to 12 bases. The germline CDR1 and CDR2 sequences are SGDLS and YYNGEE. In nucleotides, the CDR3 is TGTGCCAGCAGCGTAGAGGCAGCCTTCGACTATGGCTACACCTTC. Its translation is CASSVEAAFDYGYTF.

CDR3 protein: CASSLGLAGARIGSYNEQFF. CDR3 coding DNA: TGCGCCAGCAGCTTGGGTCTAGCGGGGGCCCGAATCGGCTCCTACAATGAGCAGTTCTTC. The chain employs TRBV5-1 and TRBJ2-1, with TRBD2 identical over 10 bases. The length of the CDR3 is 20 residues. The germline CDR1 and CDR2 sequences are SGHRS and YFSETQ. V trimming: 0 bases; J trimming: 0 bases; junction bases outside the gene matches: 12.

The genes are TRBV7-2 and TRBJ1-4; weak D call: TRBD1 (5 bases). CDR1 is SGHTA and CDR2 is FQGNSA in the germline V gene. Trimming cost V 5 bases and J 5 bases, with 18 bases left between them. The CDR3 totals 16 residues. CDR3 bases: TGTGCCAGCAGCGCTATCAGGGCTACCTTGAATGAAAAACTGTTTTTT. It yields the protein CASSAIRATLNEKLFF.

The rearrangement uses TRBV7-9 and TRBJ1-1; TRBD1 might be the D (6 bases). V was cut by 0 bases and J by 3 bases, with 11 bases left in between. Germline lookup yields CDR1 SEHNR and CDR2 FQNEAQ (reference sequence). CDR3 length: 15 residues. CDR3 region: CASSLARGGYTEAFF. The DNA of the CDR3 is TGTGCCAGCAGCTTAGCGAGGGGGGGGTACACTGAAGCTTTCTTT.

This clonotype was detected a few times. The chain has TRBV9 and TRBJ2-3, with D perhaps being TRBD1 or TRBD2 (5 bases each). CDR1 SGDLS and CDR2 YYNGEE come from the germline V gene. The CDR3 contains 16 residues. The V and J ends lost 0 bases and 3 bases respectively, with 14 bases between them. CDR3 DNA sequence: TGTGCCAGCAGCGTAGCAGGGACGGTAAGAACAGATACGCAGTATTTT. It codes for CASSVAGTVRTDTQYF.

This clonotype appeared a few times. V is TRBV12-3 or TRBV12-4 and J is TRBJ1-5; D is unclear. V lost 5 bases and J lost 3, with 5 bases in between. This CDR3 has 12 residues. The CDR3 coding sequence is TGTGCCAGCAGTATAAACAATCAGCCCCAGCATTTT. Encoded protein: CASSINNQPQHF.